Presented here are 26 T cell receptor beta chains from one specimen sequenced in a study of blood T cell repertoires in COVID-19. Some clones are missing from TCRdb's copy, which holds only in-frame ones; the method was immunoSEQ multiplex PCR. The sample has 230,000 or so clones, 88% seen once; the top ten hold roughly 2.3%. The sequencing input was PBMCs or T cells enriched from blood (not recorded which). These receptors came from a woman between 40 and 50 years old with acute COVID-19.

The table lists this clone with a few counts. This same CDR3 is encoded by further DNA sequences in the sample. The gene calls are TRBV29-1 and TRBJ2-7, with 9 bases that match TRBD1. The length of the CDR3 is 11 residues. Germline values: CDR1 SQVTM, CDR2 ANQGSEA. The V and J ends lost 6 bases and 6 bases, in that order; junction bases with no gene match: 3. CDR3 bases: TGCAGCGTCAGGACAGGGGTCGAGCAGTACGTC. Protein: CSVRTGVEQYV.

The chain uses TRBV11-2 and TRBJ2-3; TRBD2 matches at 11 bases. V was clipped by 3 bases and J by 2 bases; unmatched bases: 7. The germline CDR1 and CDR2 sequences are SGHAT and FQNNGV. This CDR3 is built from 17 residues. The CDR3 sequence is CASSFPLAGDFTDTQYF. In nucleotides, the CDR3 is TGTGCCAGCAGCTTTCCACTAGCGGGAGATTTCACAGATACGCAGTATTTT.

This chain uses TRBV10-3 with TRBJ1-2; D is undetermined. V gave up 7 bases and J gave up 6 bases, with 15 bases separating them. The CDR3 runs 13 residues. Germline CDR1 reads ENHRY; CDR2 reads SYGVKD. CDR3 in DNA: TGTGCCATCACCGCGGCGGGGATCGATGGCTACACCTTC. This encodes CAITAAGIDGYTF.

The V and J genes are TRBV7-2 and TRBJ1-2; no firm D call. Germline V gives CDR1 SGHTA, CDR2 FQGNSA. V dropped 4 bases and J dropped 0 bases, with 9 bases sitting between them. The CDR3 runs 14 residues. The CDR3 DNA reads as TGTGCCAGCAGCTACGACACAGCTAACTATGGCTACACCTTC. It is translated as CASSYDTANYGYTF.

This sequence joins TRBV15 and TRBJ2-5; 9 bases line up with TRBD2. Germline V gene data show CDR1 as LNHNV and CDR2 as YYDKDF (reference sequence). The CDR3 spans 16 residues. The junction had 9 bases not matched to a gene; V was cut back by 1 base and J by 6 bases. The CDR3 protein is CATSRVLAGVGKTQYF. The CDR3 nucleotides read TGTGCCACCAGCAGAGTTTTAGCGGGAGTAGGGAAGACCCAGTACTTC.

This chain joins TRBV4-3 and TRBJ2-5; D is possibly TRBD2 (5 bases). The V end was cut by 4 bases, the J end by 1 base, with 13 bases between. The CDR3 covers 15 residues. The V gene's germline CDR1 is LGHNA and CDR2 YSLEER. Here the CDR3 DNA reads TGCGCCAGCAGCCTAGCGTTCCAGCGCCAAGAGACCCAGTACTTC. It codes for CASSLAFQRQETQYF.

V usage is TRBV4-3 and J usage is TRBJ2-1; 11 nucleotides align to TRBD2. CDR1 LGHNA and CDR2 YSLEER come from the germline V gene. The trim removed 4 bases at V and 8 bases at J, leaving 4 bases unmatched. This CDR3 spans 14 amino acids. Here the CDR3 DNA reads TGCGCCAGCAGCCGGACTAGCGGGTTTGATGAGCAGTTCTTC. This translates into CASSRTSGFDEQFF.

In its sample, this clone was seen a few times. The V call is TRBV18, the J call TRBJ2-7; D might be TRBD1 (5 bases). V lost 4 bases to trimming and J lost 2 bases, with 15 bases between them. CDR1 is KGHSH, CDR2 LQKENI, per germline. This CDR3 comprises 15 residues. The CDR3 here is CASSLSPGITYEQYF. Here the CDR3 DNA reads TGTGCCAGCTCACTATCCCCAGGGATCACCTACGAGCAGTACTTC.

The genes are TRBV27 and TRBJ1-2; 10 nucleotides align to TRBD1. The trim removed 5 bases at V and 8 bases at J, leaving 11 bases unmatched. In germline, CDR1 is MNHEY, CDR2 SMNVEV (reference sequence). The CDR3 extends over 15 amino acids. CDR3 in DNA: TGTGCCAGCAGTATTTCCGGGACAGGGGTAGTGGGCTACACCTTC. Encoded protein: CASSISGTGVVGYTF.

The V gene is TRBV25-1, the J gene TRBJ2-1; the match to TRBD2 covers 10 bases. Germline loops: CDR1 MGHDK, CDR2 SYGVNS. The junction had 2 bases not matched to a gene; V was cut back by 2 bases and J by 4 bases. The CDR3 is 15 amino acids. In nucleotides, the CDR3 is TGTGCCAGCAGTGAAAGCGGGAGGGGTTACAATGAGCAGTTCTTC. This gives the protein CASSESGRGYNEQFF.

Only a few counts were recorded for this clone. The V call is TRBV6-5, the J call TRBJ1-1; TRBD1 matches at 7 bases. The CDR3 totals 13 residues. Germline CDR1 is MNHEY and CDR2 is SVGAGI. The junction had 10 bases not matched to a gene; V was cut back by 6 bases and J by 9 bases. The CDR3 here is CASRPGRGQKAFF. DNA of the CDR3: TGTGCCAGCAGGCCCGGGAGGGGGCAAAAAGCTTTCTTT.

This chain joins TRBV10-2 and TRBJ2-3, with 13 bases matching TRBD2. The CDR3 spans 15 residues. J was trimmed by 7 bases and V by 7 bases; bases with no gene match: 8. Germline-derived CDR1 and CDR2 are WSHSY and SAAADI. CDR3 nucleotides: TGCGCCAGCACCCCGGGACTAGCGGGGCCACATACGCAGTATTTT. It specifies CASTPGLAGPHTQYF.

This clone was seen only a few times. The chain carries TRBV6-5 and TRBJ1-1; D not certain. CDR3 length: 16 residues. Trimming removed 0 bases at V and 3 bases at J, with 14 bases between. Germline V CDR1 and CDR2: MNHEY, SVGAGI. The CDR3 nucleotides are TGTGCCAGCAGTTACTCGCGGAGCCGTAAGGACACTGAAGCTTTCTTT. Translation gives CASSYSRSRKDTEAFF.

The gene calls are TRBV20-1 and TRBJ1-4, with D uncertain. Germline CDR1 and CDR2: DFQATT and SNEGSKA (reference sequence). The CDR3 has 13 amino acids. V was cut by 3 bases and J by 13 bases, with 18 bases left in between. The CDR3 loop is CSASSGVTGRLFF. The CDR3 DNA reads TGCAGTGCTAGTTCCGGGGTCACCGGGAGACTGTTTTTT.

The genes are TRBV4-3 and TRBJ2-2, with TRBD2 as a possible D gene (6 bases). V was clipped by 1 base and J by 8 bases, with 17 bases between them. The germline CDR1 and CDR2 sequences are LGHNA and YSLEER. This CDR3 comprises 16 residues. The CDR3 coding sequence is TGCGCCAGCAGCCAAGGCGGGCAGGGAGGTAGGGGGGAGCTGTTTTTT. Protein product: CASSQGGQGGRGELFF.

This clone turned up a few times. DNA for the CDR3: TGTGCCAGCACCGCTCGACAGGGCTACGAGCAGTACGTC. It translates to CASTARQGYEQYV. The chain combines TRBV21-1 with TRBJ2-7; TRBD1 is taken as the D call from the table, unchecked against the DNA. TRBV21-1 is a known pseudogene. CDR3 size: 13 residues.

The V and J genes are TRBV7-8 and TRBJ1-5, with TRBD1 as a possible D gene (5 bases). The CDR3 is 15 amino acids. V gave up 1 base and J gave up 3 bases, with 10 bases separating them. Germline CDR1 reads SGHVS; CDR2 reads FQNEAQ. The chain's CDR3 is CASSLEGGTNQPQHF. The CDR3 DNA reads TGTGCCAGCAGCTTAGAGGGAGGGACCAATCAGCCCCAGCATTTT.

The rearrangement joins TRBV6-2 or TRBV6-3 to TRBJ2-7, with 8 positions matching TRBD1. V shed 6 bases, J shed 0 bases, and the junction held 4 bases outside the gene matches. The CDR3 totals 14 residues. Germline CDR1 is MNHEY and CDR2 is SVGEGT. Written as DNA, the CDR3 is TGTGCCAGCAGCAGACAGGGGAGCTCCTACGAGCAGTACGTC. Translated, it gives CASSRQGSSYEQYV.

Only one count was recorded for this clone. This chain's CDR3 is CATARTSGTYKNIQYF. CDR3 bases: TGTGCCACCGCCCGTACGTCCGGGACTTACAAGAACATTCAGTACTTC. The V and J genes are TRBV15 and TRBJ2-4, with D possibly TRBD2 on 6 matching bases. V was pared by 8 bases and J by 7 bases, with 24 bases between. The CDR3 loop spans 16 amino acids. CDR1 and CDR2 (germline): LNHNV, YYDKDF (reference sequence).

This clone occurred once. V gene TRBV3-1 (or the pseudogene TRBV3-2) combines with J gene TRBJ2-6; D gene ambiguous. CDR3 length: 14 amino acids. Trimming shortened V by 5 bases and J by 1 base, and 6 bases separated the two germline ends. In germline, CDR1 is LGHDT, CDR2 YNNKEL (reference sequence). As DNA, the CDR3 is TGTGCCAGCAGCTCCCAGTCTGGGGCCAACGTCCTGACTTTC. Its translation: CASSSQSGANVLTF.

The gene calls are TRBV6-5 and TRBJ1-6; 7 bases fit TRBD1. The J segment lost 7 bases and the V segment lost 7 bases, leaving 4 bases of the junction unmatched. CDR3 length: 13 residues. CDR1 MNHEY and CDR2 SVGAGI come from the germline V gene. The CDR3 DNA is TGTGCCAGCATAGGGACAGCCAATTCACCCCTCCACTTT. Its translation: CASIGTANSPLHF.

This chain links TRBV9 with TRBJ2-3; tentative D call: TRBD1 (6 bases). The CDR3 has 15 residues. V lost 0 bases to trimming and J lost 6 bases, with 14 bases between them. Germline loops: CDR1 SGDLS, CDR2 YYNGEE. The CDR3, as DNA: TGTGCCAGCAGCGTAGGGGGGCTAGTTTCGGATACGCAGTATTTT. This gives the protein CASSVGGLVSDTQYF.

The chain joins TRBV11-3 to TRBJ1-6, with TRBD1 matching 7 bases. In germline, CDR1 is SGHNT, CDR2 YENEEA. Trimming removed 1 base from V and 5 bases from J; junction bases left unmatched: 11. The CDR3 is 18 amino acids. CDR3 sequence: CASSLGGAGGRNNSPLHF. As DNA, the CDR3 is TGTGCCAGCAGCTTAGGCGGCGCAGGGGGAAGGAATAATTCACCCCTCCACTTT.

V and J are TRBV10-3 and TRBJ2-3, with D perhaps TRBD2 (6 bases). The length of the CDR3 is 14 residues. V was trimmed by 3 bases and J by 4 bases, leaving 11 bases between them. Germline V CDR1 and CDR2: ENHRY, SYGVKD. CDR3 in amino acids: CAISDPGGADTQYF. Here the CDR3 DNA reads TGTGCCATCAGTGATCCGGGCGGGGCAGATACGCAGTATTTT.

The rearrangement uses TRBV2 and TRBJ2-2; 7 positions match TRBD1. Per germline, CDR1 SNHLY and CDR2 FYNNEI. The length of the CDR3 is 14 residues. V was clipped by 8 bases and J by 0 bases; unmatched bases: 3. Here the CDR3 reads CASQTGTNTGELFF. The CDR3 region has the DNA TGTGCCAGCCAGACAGGGACGAACACCGGGGAGCTGTTTTTT.

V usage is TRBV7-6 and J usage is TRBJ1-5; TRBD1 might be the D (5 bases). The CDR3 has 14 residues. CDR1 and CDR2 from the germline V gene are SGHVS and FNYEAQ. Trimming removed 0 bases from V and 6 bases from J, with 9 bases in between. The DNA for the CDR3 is TGTGCCAGCAGCTTAGCGGGGCAAGGTCAGCCCCAGCATTTT. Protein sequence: CASSLAGQGQPQHF.